Given below is one T cell receptor beta chain in context. A few counts support this clonotype. The antigen it recognizes is unknown. Nothing much larger sits one base from this clone, and base qualities are not available. The data are from a study of T-cell memory formation after mild COVID-19 (dated by TCRdb to 2020 to 2023). A note on the overall study: Most TCR sequence clusters were specific to one of the two donors. The cohort was made up of two young adult volunteers, one female and one male, who were previously healthy. Longitudinal TCRalpha and TCRbeta repertoire sequencing tracked T-cell clones expanding and contracting after mild COVID-19 in a couple of donors.

The investigation overall reported the following: Clones that contracted from day 15 to 85 showed balanced CD4/CD8 phenotypes, whereas a second wave of clones that expanded from day 15 to 37 leaned towards CD4+. Contracting CD4+ clones were located mainly in the CM and EM memory subsets, whereas CD8+ clones were found to be enriched in EMRA. Some responding clones were found in pre-infection memory, which suggests that pre-existing cross-reactive memory T cells took part in the SARS-CoV-2 response. The second-wave clones that peaked on day 37 were not confirmed to be SARS-CoV-2 specific. Only two mild cases were covered by the study, and larger cohorts that include severe cases with pre-infection samples were considered necessary.

The instrument was an Illumina NovaSeq 6000. cDNA libraries for TCRalpha and TCRbeta were prepared by 5'RACE using constant-segment primers, with sample barcodes and unique molecular identifiers added. Trizol reagent was used to extract RNA from every sample. Libraries were amplified in two PCR steps, with a second sample barcode and Illumina TruSeq adapters added in the second step. The libraries were sequenced on an Illumina NovaSeq using 2 x 150 bp paired-end reads. As for the authors' bioinformatics: Demultiplexing of reads and collapsing into UMI-guided consensus sequences were performed with migec v1.2.7. Using mixcr v2.1.11, the UMI consensuses were aligned to TRA and TRB V and J templates and assembled into clonotypes. A clonotype was counted as expanded or contracted only when both edgeR and NoisET called the clonotype significant, with the noise models trained on biological replicates. edgeR calls used a false discovery rate-adjusted p below 0.01 and a log2 fold-change threshold of 1. PCA with hierarchical clustering of max-normalized trajectories of the 1000 most abundant clonotypes was used as exploratory dynamics analysis. Separately sequenced CD4+ and CD8+ repertoires were used to assign the CD4 or CD8 phenotype of responding clones. The public sequencing data were trimmed at Q25 with fastp and processed into clonotypes with MiXCR by TCRdb, which kept only in-frame beta chains. Each CDR3 protein appears once, grouped with its most common genes and DNA. The V and J calls here are based on TCRdb, not the publication. Recorded for this sample are 400,000 to 450,000 distinct CDR3 sequences; 15% to 20% of them occurred a single time. About 22% of the sample lies in the top ten.

Ficoll-Paque density gradient centrifugation was used to isolate PBMCs. The sample consisted of PBMCs or a T cell subset sorted from them (not recorded which). The origin of this receptor is a man between 18 and 35 years old who had mild COVID-19 (a few samples of this study predate the infection). The sample titles of this study are shuffled in the database, so cell type and time point are left out; the donor was told from shared clones.

Here the CDR3 is given as CASSDNYNEQFF. The nucleotide sequence is given as TGTGCCAGCAGCGACAACTACAATGAGCAGTTCTTC. The chain is encoded by TRBV7-2 joined to TRBJ2-1, with the D gene not clear enough to name. The germline ends are 5 bases apart after V is trimmed by 5 bases and J by 3 bases. The germline V gene supplies CDR1 SGHTA and CDR2 FQGNSA. The CDR3 has 12 amino acids, counting the end cysteine and phenylalanine. The only DNA kept is the CDR3, 36 bases in frame from the first base.